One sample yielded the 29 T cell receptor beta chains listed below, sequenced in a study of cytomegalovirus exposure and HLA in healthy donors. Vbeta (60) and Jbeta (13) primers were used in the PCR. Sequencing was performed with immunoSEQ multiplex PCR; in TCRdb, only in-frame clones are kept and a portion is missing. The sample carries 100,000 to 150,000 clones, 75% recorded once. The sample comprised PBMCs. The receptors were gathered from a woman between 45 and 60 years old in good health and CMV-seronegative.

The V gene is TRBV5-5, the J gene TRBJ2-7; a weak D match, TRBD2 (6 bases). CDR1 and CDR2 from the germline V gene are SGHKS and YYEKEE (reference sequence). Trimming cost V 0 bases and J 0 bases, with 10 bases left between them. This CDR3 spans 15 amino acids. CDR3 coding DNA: TGTGCCAGCAGCTTGGCCTCGCGGGGCTCCTACGAGCAGTACTTC. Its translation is CASSLASRGSYEQYF.

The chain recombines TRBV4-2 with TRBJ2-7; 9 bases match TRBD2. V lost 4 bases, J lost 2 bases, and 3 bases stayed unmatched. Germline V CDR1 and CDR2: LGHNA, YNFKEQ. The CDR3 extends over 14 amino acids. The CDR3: CASSPREGPYEQYF. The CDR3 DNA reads TGTGCCAGCAGCCCGCGGGAGGGCCCCTACGAGCAGTACTTC.

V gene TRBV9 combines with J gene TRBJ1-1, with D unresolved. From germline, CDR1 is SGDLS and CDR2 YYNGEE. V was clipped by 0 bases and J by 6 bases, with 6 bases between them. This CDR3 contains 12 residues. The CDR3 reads CASSVDGPEAFF. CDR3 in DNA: TGTGCCAGCAGCGTAGATGGGCCTGAAGCTTTCTTT.

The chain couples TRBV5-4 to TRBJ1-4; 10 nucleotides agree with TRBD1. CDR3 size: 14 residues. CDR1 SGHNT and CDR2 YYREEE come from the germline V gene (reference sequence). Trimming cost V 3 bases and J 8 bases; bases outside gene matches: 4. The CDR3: CASSWDRGVEKLFF. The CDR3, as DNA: TGTGCCAGCAGCTGGGACAGGGGCGTCGAAAAACTGTTTTTT.

CDR3 sequence: CAWSGLLETQYF. As DNA, the CDR3 is TGTGCCTGGAGTGGACTCCTAGAGACCCAGTACTTC. The gene calls are TRBV30 and TRBJ2-5; D uncertain. Per the germline V gene, CDR1 is GTSNPN and CDR2 is SVGIG (reference sequence). The V gene lost 1 base and the J gene lost 4 bases, with 7 bases spanning the gap. CDR3 length: 12 amino acids.

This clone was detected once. The CDR3 nucleotides read TGTGCCAGCAGCTATCAAACTCCCGGGAGTGGGTGGACCGGGGAGCTGTTTTTT. Translated, it gives CASSYQTPGSGWTGELFF. The chain couples TRBV5-6 to TRBJ2-2; tentatively, D is TRBD2 (6 bases). The CDR3 sequence is 18 residues long. Between the trimmed V and J ends, which lost 3 bases and 5 bases, there was a span of 23 bases. Looked up from germline, CDR1 is SGHDT and CDR2 is YYEEEE.

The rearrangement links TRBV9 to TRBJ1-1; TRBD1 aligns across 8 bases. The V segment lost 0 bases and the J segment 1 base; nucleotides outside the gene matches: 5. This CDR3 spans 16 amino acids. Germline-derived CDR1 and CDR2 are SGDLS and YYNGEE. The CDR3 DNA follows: TGTGCCAGCAGCGTAGAGGGGGACAGGTGGAACACTGAAGCTTTCTTT. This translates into CASSVEGDRWNTEAFF.

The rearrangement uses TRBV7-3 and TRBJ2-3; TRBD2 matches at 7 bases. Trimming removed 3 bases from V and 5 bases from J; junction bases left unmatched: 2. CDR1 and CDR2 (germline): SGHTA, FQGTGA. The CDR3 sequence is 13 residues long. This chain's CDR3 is CASSFGGGDTQYF. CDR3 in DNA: TGTGCCAGCAGCTTTGGGGGGGGAGATACGCAGTATTTT.

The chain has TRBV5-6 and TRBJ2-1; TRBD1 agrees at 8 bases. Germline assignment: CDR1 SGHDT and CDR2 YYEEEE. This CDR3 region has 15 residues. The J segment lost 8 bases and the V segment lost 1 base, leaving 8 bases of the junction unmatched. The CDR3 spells CASSLIRGLWDEQFF. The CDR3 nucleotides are TGTGCCAGCAGCTTGATCAGGGGGCTATGGGATGAGCAGTTCTTC.

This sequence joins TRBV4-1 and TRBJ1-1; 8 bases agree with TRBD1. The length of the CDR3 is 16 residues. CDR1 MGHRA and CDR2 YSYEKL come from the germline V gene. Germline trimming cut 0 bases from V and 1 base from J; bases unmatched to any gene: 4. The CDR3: CASSQDRQGRNTEAFF. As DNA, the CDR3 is TGCGCCAGCAGCCAAGATCGACAGGGGAGGAACACTGAAGCTTTCTTT.

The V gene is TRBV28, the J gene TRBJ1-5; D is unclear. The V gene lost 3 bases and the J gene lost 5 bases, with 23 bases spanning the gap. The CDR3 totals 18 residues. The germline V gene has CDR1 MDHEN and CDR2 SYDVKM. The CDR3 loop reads CASSFSPGLGAIDQPQHF. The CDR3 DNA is TGTGCCAGCAGTTTCAGTCCTGGGTTGGGAGCCATCGATCAGCCCCAGCATTTT.

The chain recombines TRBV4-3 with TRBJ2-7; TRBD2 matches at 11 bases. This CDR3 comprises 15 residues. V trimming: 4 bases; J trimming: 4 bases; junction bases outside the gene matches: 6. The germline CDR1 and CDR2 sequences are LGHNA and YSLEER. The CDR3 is CASSRLAGFGYEQYF. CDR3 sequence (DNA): TGCGCCAGCAGCCGACTAGCGGGATTTGGGTACGAGCAGTACTTC.

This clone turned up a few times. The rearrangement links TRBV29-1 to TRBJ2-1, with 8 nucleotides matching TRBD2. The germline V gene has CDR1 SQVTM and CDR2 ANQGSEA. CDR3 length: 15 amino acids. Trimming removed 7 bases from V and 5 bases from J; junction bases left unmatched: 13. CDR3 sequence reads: CSAVTGTRMNNEQFF. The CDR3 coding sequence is TGCAGCGCCGTAACCGGGACTAGAATGAACAATGAGCAGTTCTTC.

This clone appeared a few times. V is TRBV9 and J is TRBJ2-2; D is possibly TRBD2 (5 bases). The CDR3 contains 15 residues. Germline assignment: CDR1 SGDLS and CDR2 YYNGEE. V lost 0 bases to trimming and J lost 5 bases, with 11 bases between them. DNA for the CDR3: TGTGCCAGCAGCGTAGAGAGGGTATTGACCGGGGAGCTGTTTTTT. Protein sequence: CASSVERVLTGELFF.

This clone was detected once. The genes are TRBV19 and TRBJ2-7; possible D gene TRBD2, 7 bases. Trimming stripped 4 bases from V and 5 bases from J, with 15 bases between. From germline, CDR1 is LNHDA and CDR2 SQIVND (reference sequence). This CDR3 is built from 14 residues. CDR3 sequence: CASSTTGGRNEQYF. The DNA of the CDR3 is TGTGCCAGTAGTACGACGGGGGGCCGGAACGAGCAGTACTTC.

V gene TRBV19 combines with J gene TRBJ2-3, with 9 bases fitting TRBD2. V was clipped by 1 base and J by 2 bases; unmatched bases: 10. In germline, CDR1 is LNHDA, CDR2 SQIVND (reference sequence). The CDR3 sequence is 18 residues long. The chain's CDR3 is CASSIGIAGESYTDTQYF. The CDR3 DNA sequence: TGTGCCAGTAGTATAGGGATAGCGGGAGAGTCTTACACAGATACGCAGTATTTT.

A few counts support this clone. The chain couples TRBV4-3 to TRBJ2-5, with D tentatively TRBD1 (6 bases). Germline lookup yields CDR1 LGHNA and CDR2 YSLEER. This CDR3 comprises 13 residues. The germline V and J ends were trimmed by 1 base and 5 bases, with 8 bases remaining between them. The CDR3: CASSQARGETQYF. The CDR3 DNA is TGCGCCAGCAGCCAAGCAAGGGGGGAGACCCAGTACTTC.

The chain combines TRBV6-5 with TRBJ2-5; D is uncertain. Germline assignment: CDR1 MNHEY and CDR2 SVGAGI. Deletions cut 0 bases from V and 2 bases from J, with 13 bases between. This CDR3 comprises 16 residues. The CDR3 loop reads CASSYSKFGLQETQYF. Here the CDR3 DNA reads TGTGCCAGCAGTTACTCGAAATTCGGTTTACAAGAGACCCAGTACTTC.

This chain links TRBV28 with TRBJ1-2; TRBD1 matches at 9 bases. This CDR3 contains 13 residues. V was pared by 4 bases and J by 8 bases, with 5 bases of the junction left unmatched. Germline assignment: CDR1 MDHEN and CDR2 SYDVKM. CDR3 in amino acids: CASSSGQGKGYTF. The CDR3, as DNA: TGTGCCAGCAGTTCGGGACAGGGCAAGGGCTACACCTTC.

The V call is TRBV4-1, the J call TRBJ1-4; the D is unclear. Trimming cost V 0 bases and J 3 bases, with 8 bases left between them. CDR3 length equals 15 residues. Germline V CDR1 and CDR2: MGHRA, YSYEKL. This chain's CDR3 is CASSQEATSNEKLFF. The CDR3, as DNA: TGCGCCAGCAGCCAAGAAGCGACCTCTAATGAAAAACTGTTTTTT.

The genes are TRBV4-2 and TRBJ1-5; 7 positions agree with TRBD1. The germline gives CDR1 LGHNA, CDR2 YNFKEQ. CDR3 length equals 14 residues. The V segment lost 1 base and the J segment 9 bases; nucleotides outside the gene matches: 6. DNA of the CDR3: TGTGCCAGCAGCCAAGGGACAGGTATTTCGCCCCAGCATTTT. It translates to CASSQGTGISPQHF.

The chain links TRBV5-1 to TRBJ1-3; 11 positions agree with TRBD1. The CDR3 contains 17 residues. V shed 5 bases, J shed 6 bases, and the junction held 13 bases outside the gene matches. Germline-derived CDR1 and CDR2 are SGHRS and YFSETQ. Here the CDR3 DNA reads TGCGCCAGCAGTTCCGGGACAGGGGGGGAACGACCAAACACCATATATTTT. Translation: CASSSGTGGERPNTIYF.

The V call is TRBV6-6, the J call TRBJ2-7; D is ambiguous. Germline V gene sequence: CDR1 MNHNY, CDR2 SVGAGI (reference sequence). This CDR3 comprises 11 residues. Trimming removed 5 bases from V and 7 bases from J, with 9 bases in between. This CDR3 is CASSPGFEQYF. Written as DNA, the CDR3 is TGTGCCAGCAGTCCCGGTTTTGAGCAGTACTTC.

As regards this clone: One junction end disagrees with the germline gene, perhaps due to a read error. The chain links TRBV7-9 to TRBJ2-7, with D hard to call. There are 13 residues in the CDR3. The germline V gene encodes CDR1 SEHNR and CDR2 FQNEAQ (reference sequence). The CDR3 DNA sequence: TGTTCCAGCAGCCCCGGAACAGATTACGAGCAGTACTTC. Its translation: CSSSPGTDYEQYF.

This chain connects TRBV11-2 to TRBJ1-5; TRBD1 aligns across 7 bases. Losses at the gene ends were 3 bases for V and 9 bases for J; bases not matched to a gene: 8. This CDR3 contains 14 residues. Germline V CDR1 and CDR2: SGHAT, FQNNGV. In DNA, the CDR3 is TGTGCCAGCAGCTTTACAGGGGTCGACGGGCCCCAGCATTTT. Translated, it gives CASSFTGVDGPQHF. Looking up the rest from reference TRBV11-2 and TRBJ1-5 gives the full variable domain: EAGVAQSPRYKIIEKRQSVAFWCNPISGHATLYWYQQILGQGPKLLIQFQNNGVVDDSQLPKDRFSAERLKGVDSTLKIQPAKLEDSAVYLCASSFTGVDGPQHFGDGTRLSIL.

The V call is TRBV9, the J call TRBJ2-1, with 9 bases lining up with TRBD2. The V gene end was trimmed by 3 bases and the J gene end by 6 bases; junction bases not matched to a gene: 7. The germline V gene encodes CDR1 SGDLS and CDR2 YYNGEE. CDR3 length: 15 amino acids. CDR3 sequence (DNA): TGTGCCAGCAGCGCCGCTAGCGGGGTCCGCAATGAGCAGTTCTTC. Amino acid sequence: CASSAASGVRNEQFF. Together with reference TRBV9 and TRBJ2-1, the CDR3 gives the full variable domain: DSGVTQTPKHLITATGQRVTLRCSPRSGDLSVYWYQQSLDQGLQFLIQYYNGEERAKGNILERFSAQQFPDLHSELNLSSLELGDSALYFCASSAASGVRNEQFFGPGTRLTVL.

CDR3 sequence (DNA): TGTGCCAGCAGCTCACTAGCGGGCGGACCGGGGAAGCTGTTTTTT. Protein sequence: CASSSLAGGPGKLFF. The chain links TRBV11-2 to TRBJ2-2; TRBD2 matches 9 bases. Germline V gene sequence: CDR1 SGHAT, CDR2 FQNNGV. CDR3 size: 15 residues. With 4 bases clipped from V and 12 bases from J, the junction kept 12 bases outside the gene matches.

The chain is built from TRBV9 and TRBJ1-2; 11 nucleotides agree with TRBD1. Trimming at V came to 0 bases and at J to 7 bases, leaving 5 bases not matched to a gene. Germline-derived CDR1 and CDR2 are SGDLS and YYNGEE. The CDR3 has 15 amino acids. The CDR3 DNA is TGTGCCAGCAGCGTAGTGGTCGGACAGGGGGCTGGCTACACCTTC. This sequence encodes CASSVVVGQGAGYTF.

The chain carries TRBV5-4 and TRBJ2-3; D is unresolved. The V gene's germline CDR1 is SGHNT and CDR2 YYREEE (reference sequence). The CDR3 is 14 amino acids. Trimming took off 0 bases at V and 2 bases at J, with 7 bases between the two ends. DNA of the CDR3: TGTGCCAGCAGCTTGGAAGCTACCACAGATACGCAGTATTTT. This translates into CASSLEATTDTQYF.